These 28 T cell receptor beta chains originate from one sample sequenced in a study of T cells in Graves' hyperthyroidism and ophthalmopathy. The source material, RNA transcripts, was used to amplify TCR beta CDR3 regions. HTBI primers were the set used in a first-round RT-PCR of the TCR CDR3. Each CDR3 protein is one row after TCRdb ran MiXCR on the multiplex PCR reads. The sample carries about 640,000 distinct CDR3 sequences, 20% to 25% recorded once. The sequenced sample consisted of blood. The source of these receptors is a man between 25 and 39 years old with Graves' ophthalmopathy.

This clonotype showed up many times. The chain's CDR3 is CSVEGQENTEAFF. Here the CDR3 DNA reads TGCAGCGTTGAAGGACAGGAGAACACTGAAGCTTTCTTT. The V gene is TRBV29-1, the J gene TRBJ1-1; maybe TRBD1 (6 bases). This CDR3 contains 13 residues. CDR1 and CDR2 from the germline V gene are SQVTM and ANQGSEA. V was trimmed by 1 base and J by 1 base, leaving 7 bases between them.

The CDR3 here is CASTGDSMEFNIQYF. As DNA, the CDR3 is TGTGCCAGCACCGGGGACAGTATGGAGTTTAACATTCAGTACTTC. The chain recombines TRBV28 with TRBJ2-4, with 7 positions matching TRBD1. With V trimmed by 7 bases and J by 7 bases, 13 bases remained unmatched. The CDR3 extends over 15 amino acids. Germline V gene data show CDR1 as MDHEN and CDR2 as SYDVKM.

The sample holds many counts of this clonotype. CDR3 residues: CASMELLGREQFF. CDR3 nucleotide sequence: TGTGCCAGCATGGAACTATTGGGCAGGGAGCAGTTCTTC. The chain is built from TRBV2 and TRBJ2-1; D remains unclear. The germline V gene encodes CDR1 SNHLY and CDR2 FYNNEI. V was clipped by 7 bases and J by 10 bases, with 17 bases between them. The CDR3 is 13 residues long.

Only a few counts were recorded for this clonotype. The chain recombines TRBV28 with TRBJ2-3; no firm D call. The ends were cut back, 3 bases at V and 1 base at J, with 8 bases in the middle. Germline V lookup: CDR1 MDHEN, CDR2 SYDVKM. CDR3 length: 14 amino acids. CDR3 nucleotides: TGTGCCAGCAGTTTCTCGGACGGCACAGATACGCAGTATTTT. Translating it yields CASSFSDGTDTQYF.

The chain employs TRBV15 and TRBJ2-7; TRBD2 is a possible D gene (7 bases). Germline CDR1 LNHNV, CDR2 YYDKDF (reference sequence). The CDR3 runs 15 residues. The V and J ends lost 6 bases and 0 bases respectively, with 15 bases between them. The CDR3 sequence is CATSKGGSPSYEQYF. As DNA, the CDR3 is TGTGCCACCAGTAAGGGGGGGTCCCCCTCCTACGAGCAGTACTTC.

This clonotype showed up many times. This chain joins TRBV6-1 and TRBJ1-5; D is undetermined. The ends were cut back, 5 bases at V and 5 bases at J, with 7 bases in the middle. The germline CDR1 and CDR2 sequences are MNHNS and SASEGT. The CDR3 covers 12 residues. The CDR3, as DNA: TGTGCCAGCAGTTTGAAGGATCAGCCCCAGCATTTT. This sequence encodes CASSLKDQPQHF.

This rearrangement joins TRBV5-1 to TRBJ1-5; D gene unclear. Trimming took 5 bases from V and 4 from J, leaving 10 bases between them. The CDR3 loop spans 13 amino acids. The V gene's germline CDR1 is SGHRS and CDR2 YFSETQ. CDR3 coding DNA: TGCGCCAGCAGGGAGAGCGATAATCAGCCCCAGCATTTT. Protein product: CASRESDNQPQHF.

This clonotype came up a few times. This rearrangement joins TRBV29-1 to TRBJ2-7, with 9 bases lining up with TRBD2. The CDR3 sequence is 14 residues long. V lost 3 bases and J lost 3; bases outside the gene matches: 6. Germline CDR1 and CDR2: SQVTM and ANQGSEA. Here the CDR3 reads CSVEDGTSSYEQYF. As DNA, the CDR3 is TGCAGCGTTGAGGACGGGACTAGCAGCTACGAGCAGTACTTC.

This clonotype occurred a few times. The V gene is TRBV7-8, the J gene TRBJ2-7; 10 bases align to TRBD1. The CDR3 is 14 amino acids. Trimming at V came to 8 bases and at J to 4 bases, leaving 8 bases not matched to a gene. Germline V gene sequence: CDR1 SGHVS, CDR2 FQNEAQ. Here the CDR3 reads CASGEGQGIYEQYF. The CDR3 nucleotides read TGTGCCAGCGGGGAGGGACAGGGGATATACGAGCAGTACTTC.

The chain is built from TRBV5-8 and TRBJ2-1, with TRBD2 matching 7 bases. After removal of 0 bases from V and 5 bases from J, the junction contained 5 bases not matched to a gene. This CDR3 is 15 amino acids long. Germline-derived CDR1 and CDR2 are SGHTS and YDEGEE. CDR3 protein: CASSLAGLADNEQFF. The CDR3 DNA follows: TGTGCCAGCAGCTTGGCAGGCCTAGCGGACAATGAGCAGTTCTTC. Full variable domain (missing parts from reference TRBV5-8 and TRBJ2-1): EAGVTQSPTHLIKTRGQQATLRCSPISGHTSVYWYQQALGLGLQFLLWYDEGEERNRGNFPPRFSGRQFPNYSSELNVNALELEDSALYLCASSLAGLADNEQFFGPGTRLTVL.

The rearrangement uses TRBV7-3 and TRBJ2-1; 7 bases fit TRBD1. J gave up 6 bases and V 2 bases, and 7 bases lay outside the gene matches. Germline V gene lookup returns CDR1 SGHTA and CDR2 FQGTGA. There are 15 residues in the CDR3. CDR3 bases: TGTGCCAGCAGCTTAGGCCCGGACAGGTCCAATGAGCAGTTCTTC. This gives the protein CASSLGPDRSNEQFF.

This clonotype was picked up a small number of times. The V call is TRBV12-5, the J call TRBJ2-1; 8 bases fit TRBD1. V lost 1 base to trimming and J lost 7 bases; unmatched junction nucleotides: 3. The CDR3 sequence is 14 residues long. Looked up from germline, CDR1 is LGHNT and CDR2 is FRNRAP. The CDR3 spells CASGLGQGANEQFF. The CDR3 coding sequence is TGTGCTAGTGGTTTGGGGCAGGGGGCGAATGAGCAGTTCTTC.

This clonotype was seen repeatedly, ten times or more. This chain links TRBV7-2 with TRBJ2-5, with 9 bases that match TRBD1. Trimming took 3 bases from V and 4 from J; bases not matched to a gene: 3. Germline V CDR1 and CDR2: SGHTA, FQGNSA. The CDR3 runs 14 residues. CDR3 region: CASSFYRGRETQYF. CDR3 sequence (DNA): TGTGCCAGCAGCTTTTACAGGGGGCGAGAGACCCAGTACTTC.

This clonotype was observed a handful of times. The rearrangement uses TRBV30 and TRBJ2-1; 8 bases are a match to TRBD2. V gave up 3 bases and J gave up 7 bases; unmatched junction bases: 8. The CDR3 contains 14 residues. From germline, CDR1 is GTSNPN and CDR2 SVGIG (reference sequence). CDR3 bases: TGTGCCTGGAGCCCGGGGAGCGGGGGTAATGAGCAGTTCTTC. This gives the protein CAWSPGSGGNEQFF. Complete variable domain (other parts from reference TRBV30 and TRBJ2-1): SQTIHQWPATLVQPVGSPLSLECTVEGTSNPNLYWYRQAAGRGLQLLFYSVGIGQISSEVPQNLSASRPQDRQFILSSKKLLLSDSGFYLCAWSPGSGGNEQFFGPGTRLTVL.

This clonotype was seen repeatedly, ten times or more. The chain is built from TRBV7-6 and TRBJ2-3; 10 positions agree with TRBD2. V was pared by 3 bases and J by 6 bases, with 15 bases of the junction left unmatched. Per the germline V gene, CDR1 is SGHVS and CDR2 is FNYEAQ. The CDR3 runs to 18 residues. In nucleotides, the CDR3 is TGTGCCAGCAGCTTGGGGGACATATATCTAGCGGGAGACGATACGCAGTATTTT. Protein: CASSLGDIYLAGDDTQYF.

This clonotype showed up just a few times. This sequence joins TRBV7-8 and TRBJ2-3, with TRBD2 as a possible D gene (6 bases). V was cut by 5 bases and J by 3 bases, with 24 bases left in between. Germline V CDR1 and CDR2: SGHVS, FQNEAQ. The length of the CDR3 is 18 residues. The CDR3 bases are TGTGCCAGCAGCGCTCGAGCGCCACTCACGGGGGTAACAGATACGCAGTATTTT. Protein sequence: CASSARAPLTGVTDTQYF. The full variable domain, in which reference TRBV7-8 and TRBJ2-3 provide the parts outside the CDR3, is GAGVSQSPRYKVAKRGQDVALRCDPISGHVSLFWYQQALGQGPEFLTYFQNEAQLDKSGLPSDRFFAERPEGSVSTLKIQRTQQEDSAVYLCASSARAPLTGVTDTQYFGPGTRLTVL.

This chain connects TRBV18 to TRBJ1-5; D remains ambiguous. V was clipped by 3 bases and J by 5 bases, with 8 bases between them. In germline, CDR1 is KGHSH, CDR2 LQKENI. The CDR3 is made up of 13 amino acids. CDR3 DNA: TGTGCCAGCTCACCGGGGAGGGATCAGCCCCAGCATTTT. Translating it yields CASSPGRDQPQHF.

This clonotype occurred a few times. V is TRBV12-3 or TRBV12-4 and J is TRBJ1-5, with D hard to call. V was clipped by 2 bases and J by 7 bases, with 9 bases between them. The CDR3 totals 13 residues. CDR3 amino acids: CASSLLAGQPQHF. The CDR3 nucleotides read TGTGCCAGCAGTTTATTGGCAGGACAGCCCCAGCATTTT.

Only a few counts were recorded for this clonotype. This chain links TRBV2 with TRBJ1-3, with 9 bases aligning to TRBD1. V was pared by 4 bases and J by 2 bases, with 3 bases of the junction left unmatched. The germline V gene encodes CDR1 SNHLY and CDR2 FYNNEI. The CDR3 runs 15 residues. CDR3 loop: CASSGGQGPGNTIYF. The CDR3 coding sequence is TGTGCCAGCAGTGGGGGACAGGGACCTGGAAACACCATATATTTT.

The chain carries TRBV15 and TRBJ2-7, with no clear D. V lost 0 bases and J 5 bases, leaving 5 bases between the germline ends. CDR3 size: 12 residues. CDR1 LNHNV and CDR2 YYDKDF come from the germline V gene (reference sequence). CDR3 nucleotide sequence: TGTGCCACCAGCAGAGACGGCAACGAGCAGTACTTC. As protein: CATSRDGNEQYF.

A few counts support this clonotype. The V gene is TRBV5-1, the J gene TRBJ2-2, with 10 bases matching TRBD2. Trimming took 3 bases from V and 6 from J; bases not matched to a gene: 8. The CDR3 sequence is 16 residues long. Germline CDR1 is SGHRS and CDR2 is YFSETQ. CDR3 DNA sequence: TGCGCCAGCAGCTCACCAGCGGGAGGGCCGGCCGGGGAGCTGTTTTTT. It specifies CASSSPAGGPAGELFF. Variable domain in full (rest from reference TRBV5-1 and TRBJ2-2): KAGVTQTPRYLIKTRGQQVTLSCSPISGHRSVSWYQQTPGQGLQFLFEYFSETQRNKGNFPGRFSGRQFSNSRSEMNVSTLELGDSALYLCASSSPAGGPAGELFFGEGSRLTVL.

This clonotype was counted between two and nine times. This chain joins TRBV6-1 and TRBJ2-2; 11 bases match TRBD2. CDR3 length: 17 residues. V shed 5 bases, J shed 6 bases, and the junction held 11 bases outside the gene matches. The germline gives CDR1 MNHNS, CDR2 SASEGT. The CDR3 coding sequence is TGTGCCAGCAGTCATTCTAGCGGGAGGAGACTGGCCGGGGAGCTGTTTTTT. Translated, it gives CASSHSSGRRLAGELFF.

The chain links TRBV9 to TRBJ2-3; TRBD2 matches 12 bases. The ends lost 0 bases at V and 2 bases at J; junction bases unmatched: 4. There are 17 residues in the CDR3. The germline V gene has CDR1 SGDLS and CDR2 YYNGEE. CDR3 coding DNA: TGTGCCAGCAGCGTAGGAACTAGCGGGAGGAACACAGATACGCAGTATTTT. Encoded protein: CASSVGTSGRNTDTQYF.

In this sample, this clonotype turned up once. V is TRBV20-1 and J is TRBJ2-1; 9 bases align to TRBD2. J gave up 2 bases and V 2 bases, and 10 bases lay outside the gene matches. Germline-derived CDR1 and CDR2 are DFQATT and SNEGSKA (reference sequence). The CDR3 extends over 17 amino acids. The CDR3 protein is CSARQPLGGRAYNEQFF. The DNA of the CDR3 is TGCAGTGCTAGACAACCCCTGGGCGGGAGGGCCTACAATGAGCAGTTCTTC.

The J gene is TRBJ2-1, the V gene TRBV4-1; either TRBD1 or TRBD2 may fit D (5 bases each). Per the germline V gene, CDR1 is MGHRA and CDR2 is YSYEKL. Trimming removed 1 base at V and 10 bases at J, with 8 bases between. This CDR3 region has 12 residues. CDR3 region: CASSQVWGEQFF. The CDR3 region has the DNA TGCGCCAGCAGCCAAGTTTGGGGGGAGCAGTTCTTC.

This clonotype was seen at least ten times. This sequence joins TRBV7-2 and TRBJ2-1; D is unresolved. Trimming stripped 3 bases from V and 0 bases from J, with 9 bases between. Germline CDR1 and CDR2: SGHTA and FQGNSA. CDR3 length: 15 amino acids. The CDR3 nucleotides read TGTGCCAGCAGCTTGAGTCCAAGCTCCTACAATGAGCAGTTCTTC. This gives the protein CASSLSPSSYNEQFF.

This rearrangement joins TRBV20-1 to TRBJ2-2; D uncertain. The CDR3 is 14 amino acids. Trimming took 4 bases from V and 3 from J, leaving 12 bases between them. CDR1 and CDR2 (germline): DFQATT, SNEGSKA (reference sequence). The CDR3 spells CSATSPAYTGELFF. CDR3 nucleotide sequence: TGCAGTGCTACAAGCCCCGCCTACACCGGGGAGCTGTTTTTT.

CDR3 DNA sequence: TGCGCCAGTAATCAACAATGGGCGGGAGACGGCATATCTTACTACGAGCAGTACTTC. Residues: CASNQQWAGDGISYYEQYF. The rearrangement joins TRBV4-1 to TRBJ2-7; TRBD2 agrees at 7 bases. Germline assignment: CDR1 MGHRA and CDR2 YSYEKL. The CDR3 loop spans 19 amino acids. After removal of 9 bases from V and 3 bases from J, the junction contained 26 bases not matched to a gene.